A single sample is the source of the 3 T cell receptor beta chains below, sequenced in a study of blood T cell repertoires in COVID-19. Method: immunoSEQ multiplex PCR; TCRdb's copy keeps in-frame clones and lacks some. The table lists some 160,000 clones, roughly four fifths of them singletons. Sample: peripheral blood. The receptors shown here come from a woman older than 75 with acute or convalescent COVID-19.

As to this clone: The junction differs from germline at one of its ends, possibly a read error. The V gene is TRBV4-1, the J gene TRBJ2-7, with a tentative D call TRBD2 (6 bases). The germline gives CDR1 MGHRA, CDR2 YSYEKL. This CDR3 is built from 15 residues. The chain's CDR3 is CASSQVIGSPYAQYF. In DNA form, the CDR3 reads TGCGCCAGCAGCCAAGTCATCGGGAGTCCCTACGCGCAGTACTTC.

In its sample, this clone was seen a few times. Other DNA sequences within the sample encode an identical CDR3. The gene calls are TRBV5-1 and TRBJ1-4, with a weak D call TRBD1 (5 bases). Germline CDR1 and CDR2: SGHRS and YFSETQ. The CDR3 is 13 amino acids. V lost 4 bases and J 3 bases, leaving 7 bases between the germline ends. The CDR3 DNA reads as TGCGCCAGCAGCAGGGGATCTAATGAAAAACTGTTTTTT. Encoded protein: CASSRGSNEKLFF. Full variable domain (rest looked up from reference TRBV5-1 and TRBJ1-4): KAGVTQTPRYLIKTRGQQVTLSCSPISGHRSVSWYQQTPGQGLQFLFEYFSETQRNKGNFPGRFSGRQFSNSRSEMNVSTLELGDSALYLCASSRGSNEKLFFGSGTQLSVL.

The V and J genes are TRBV27 and TRBJ1-5; D is unresolved. CDR3 length: 13 amino acids. The germline V gene has CDR1 MNHEY and CDR2 SMNVEV (reference sequence). V dropped 4 bases and J dropped 1 base, with 5 bases sitting between them. The CDR3 region has the DNA TGTGCCAGCAGTTCCGGGAGCAATCAGCCCCAGCATTTT. This sequence encodes CASSSGSNQPQHF.